These T cell receptor beta chains were read from a single sample in a study of beta chain features in type 1 diabetes. Some clones are missing from TCRdb's copy, which holds only in-frame ones; the method was immunoSEQ multiplex PCR. The sample records 200,000 to 250,000 clones, 25% to 30% being singletons. Sequences were obtained from central memory CD4+ T cells from blood. Receptors were obtained from a man aged 25 to 45 in good health. Both conserved end residues are part of each CDR3. D genes are given only for firm matches.

d_call v_call cdr3_aa
. TRBV5-6 CASSPTLREETQYF
. TRBV6-5 CASSYAQEGREQYF
. TRBV20-1 CGRLYKNIQYF
TRBD2 TRBV10-3 CAMRGSGEQFF
. TRBV6-1 CASSEGPAYEQYF
TRBD2 TRBV29-1 CSVVEASGVTGELFF
TRBD1 TRBV19 CASSKPGQGSDGYTF
. TRBV18 CASSQQTYNEQFF
. TRBV15 CATSRDLGAYNEQFF
. TRBV6-1 CASTLSVNQPQHF
TRBD1 TRBV27 CASSFALGQDPYEQYF
. TRBV30 CAWSGTDTQYF
. TRBV12-5 CASGLEQGIAYNEQFF
TRBD1 TRBV5-4 CASSSTGTGDYEQYF
. TRBV5-8 CASSWGSGAAQETQYF
. TRBV30 CAWSVENEQFF
. TRBV19 CASSISKSVEPQHF
TRBD1 TRBV2 CASSDRDRGDGYTF
. TRBV7-7 CASSLERTETGELFF
TRBD1 TRBV10-2 CASSEGTGAFF
TRBD2 TRBV2 CASSEWTSGNEQFF
TRBD2 TRBV5-1 CASSLGAGGKETQYF
. TRBV6-1 CASRKDSYNEQFF
. TRBV4-3 CASSQERRGSSYEQYF
. TRBV29-1 CSVKGQENTEAFF
. TRBV10-3 CAISGRTDYGYTF
TRBD1 TRBV2 CASSDDRDGYTF
. TRBV18 CASSPYGQGTSGANVLTF
TRBD2 TRBV29-1 CSVASGLNTGELFF